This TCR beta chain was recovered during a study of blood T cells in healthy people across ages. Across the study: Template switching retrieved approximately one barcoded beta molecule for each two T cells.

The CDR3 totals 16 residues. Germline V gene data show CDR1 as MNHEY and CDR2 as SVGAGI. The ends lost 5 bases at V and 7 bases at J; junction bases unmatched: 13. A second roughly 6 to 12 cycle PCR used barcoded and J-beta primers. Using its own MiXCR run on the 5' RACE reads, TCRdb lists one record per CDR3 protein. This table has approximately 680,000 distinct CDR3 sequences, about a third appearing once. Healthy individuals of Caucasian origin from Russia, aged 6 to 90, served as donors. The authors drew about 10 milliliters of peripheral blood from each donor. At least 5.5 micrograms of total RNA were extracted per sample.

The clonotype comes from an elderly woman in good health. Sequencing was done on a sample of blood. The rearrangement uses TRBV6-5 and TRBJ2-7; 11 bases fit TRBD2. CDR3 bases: TGTGCCAGCAGTGACTTAGCGGGAGGGCATTACAATGAGCAGTACTTC. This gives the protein CASSDLAGGHYNEQYF.